This T cell receptor (beta chain) comes out of a study of cytomegalovirus exposure and HLA in healthy donors. The CDR3 consists of 17 residues. CDR1 is SNHLY, CDR2 FYNNEI, per germline. V dropped 5 bases and J dropped 4; count of bases not matched to a gene: 15. Clones were read by immunoSEQ multiplex PCR, and TCRdb kept only the in-frame ones, dropping some. Here the sample spans 150,000 or so clones, 89% being singletons. The clonotype was recovered from a woman between 18 and 30 years old in good health and CMV-seropositive. V gene TRBV2 combines with J gene TRBJ2-5, with TRBD1 matching 8 bases. Sequencing used PBMCs. The CDR3 sequence: CASSLDRVFGEGETQYF. The CDR3 DNA is TGTGCCAGCAGTTTGGACAGGGTCTTCGGTGAAGGAGAGACCCAGTACTTC.